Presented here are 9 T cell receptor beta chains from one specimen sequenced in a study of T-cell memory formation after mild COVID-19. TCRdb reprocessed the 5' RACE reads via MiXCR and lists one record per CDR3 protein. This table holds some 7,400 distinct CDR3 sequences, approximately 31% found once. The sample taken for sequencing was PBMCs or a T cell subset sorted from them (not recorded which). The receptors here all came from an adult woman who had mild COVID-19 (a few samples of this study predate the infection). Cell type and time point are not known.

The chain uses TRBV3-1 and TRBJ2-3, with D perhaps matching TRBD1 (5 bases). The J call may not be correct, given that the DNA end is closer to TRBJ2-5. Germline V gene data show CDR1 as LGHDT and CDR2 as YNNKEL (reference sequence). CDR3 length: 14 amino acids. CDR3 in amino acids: CASSQDAGKETQYF. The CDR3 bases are TGTGCCAGCAGCCAAGATGCAGGGAAAGAGACCCAGTACTTC.

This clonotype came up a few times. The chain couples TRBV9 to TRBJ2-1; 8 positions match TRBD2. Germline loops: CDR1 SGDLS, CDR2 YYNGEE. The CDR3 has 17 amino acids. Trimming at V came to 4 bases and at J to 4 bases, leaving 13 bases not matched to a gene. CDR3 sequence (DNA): TGTGCCAGCAGCCCCGGAGGAGTCGGCGGGGGGTACAATGAGCAGTTCTTC. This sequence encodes CASSPGGVGGGYNEQFF.

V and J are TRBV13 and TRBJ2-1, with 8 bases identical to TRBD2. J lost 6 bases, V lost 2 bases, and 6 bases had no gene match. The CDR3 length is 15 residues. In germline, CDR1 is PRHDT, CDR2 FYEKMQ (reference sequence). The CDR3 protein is CASSLTGRAGNEQFF. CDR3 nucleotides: TGTGCCAGCAGCTTAACCGGGAGGGCTGGCAATGAGCAGTTCTTC.

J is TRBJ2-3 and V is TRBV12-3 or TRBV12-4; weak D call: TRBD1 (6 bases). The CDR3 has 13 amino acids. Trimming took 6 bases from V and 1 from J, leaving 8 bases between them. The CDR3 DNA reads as TGTGCCAGCAGGGCAGGGGGCACAGATACGCAGTATTTT. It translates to CASRAGGTDTQYF.

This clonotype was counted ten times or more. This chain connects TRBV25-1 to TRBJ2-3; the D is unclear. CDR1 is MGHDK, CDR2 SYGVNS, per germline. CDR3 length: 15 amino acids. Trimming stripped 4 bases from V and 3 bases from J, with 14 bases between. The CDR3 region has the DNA TGTGCCAGCAGTGTACGGGCGGTGGGGACAGATACGCAGTATTTT. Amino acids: CASSVRAVGTDTQYF.

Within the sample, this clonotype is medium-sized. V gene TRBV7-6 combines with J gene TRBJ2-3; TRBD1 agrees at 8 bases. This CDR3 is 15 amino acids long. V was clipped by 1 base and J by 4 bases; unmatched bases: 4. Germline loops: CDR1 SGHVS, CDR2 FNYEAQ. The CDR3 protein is CASSLVAGGADTQYF. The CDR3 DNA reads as TGTGCCAGCAGCTTAGTAGCAGGGGGCGCAGATACGCAGTATTTT.

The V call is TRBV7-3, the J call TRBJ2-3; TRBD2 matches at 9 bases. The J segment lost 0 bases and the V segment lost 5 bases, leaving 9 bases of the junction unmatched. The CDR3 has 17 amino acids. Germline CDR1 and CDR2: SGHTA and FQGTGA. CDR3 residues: CASSPGRLAASTDTQYF. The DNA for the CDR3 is TGTGCCAGCAGCCCGGGCCGACTAGCGGCTAGCACAGATACGCAGTATTTT.

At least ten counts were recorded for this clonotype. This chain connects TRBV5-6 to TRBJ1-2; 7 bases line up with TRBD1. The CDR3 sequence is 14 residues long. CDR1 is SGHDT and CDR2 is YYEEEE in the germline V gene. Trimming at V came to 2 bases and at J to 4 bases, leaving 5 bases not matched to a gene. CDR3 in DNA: TGTGCCAGCAGCTTTTCGGACAGGTTCTATGGCTACACCTTC. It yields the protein CASSFSDRFYGYTF.

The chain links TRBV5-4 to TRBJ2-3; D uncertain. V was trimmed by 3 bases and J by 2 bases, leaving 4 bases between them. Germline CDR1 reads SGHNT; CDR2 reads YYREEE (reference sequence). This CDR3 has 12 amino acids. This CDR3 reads CASSYNTDTQYF. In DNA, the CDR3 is TGTGCCAGCAGCTACAACACAGATACGCAGTATTTT. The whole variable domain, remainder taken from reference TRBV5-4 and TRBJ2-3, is ETGVTQSPTHLIKTRGQQVTLRCSSQSGHNTVSWYQQALGQGPQFIFQYYREEENGRGNFPPRFSGLQFPNYSSELNVNALELDDSALYLCASSYNTDTQYFGPGTRLTVL.